The sequence of this T cell receptor beta chain was determined in a study of radiotherapy plus CTLA-4 blockade in lung cancer. Some clones are missing from TCRdb's copy, which holds only in-frame ones; the method was immunoSEQ multiplex PCR. The sample has about 45,000 clones; about two thirds are singletons. V was cut by 1 base and J by 7 bases, with 13 bases left in between. CDR3 length equals 14 residues. Germline CDR1 LNHDA, CDR2 SQIVND (reference sequence). V is TRBV19 and J is TRBJ2-5; perhaps TRBD2 as D (6 bases). The clonotype was recovered from a human donor with non-small cell lung cancer who had a partial response to radiotherapy plus ipilimumab. This specimen consisted of peripheral blood, obtained from a patient treated with radiotherapy plus ipilimumab. The CDR3 reads CASSIGGEALTQYF. CDR3 sequence (DNA): TGTGCCAGTAGTATAGGGGGGGAGGCCTTGACCCAGTACTTC. Supplemented by reference TRBV19 and TRBJ2-5, the full variable domain reads DGGITQSPKYLFRKEGQNVTLSCEQNLNHDAMYWYRQDPGQGLRLIYYSQIVNDFQKGDIAEGYSVSREKKESFPLTVTSAQKNPTAFYLCASSIGGEALTQYFGPGTRLLVL.